Sequencing of this T cell receptor (beta chain) was carried out in a study of ipilimumab plus nivolumab after autologous stem cell transplantation. V lost 7 bases and J 0 bases, leaving 16 bases between the germline ends. The CDR3 has 16 amino acids. Per the germline V gene, CDR1 is MDHEN and CDR2 is SYDVKM. This clone has only a few counts. Assay: immunoSEQ multiplex PCR; the TCRdb copy retains only in-frame clones and omits some. The sample has thousands of clones; approximately 76% are singletons. The receptor was derived from a male donor with multiple myeloma. The sample here was PBMCs, taken in a trial of ipilimumab plus nivolumab as post-transplant consolidation. The chain joins TRBV28 to TRBJ1-5; tentatively, D is TRBD1 (6 bases). CDR3 in DNA: TGTGCCAGCAAGAGCTTAGAGACAGGTAGCAATCAGCCCCAGCATTTT. This sequence encodes CASKSLETGSNQPQHF.